The rows below give T cell receptor beta chains drawn from one sample of a study of radiation and T cells in renal cell carcinoma. Profiled with immunoSEQ multiplex PCR; TCRdb holds only in-frame clones, not every one. Here the sample spans approximately 140,000 clones, approximately 82% being singletons. The sample was blood, taken from a patient whose treatment included radiotherapy and nephrectomy. The source is a woman aged 45-59 years with renal cell carcinoma. The CDR3 runs from the conserved cysteine through the conserved F or W. D genes are given only for firm matches.

j_gene	v_gene	d_gene	CDR3aa	CDR3nt
TRBJ1-2	TRBV15	.	CATIPGGAGNYGYTF	TGTGCCACCATCCCCGGGGGCGCCGGTAACTATGGCTACACCTTC
TRBJ2-7	TRBV4-3	.	CASSQDSVENSYEQYF	TGCGCCAGCAGCCAAGATAGTGTAGAGAACTCCTACGAGCAGTACTTC
TRBJ2-2	TRBV7-2	.	CASSLVSFQGSGELFF	TGTGCCAGCAGCTTAGTATCTTTTCAGGGGTCCGGGGAGCTGTTTTTT
TRBJ1-2	TRBV19	.	CASTPNRTPNYGYTF	TGTGCCAGTACCCCCAACAGGACACCGAACTATGGCTACACCTTC
TRBJ1-5	TRBV2	.	CASSEQGLGNQPQHF	TGTGCCAGCAGTGAGCAGGGGCTGGGCAATCAGCCCCAGCATTTT
TRBJ1-1	TRBV5-6	.	CASSLISDTEAFF	TGTGCCAGCAGCTTGATATCGGACACTGAAGCTTTCTTT
TRBJ1-5	TRBV2	TRBD1	CASSEVTGENQPQHF	TGTGCCAGCAGTGAAGTGACAGGGGAGAACCAGCCCCAGCATTTT
TRBJ1-5	TRBV5-1	.	CASSPDVDQPQHF	TGCGCCAGCAGCCCGGATGTGGATCAGCCCCAGCATTTT
TRBJ2-7	TRBV7-2	TRBD1	CASSRQGAGYEQYF	TGTGCCAGCAGCCGGCAGGGGGCGGGTTACGAGCAGTACTTC
TRBJ2-4	TRBV6-5	.	CASREDLTRNIQYF	TGTGCCAGCAGGGAGGATTTAACCCGAAACATTCAGTACTTC
TRBJ2-7	TRBV5-5	TRBD1	CASSLGTGSHEQYF	TGTGCCAGCAGCTTGGGGACAGGGTCCCACGAGCAGTACTTC
TRBJ2-2	TRBV28	.	CASSPRTGELFF	TGTGCCAGCAGTCCGAGAACCGGGGAGCTGTTTTTT
TRBJ1-2	TRBV5-1	TRBD1	CASSLSKGAGGYTF	TGCGCCAGCAGCTTGTCGAAGGGGGCGGGTGGCTACACCTTC
TRBJ2-3	TRBV6-5	.	CASSYDIPPLTDTQYF	TGTGCCAGCAGTTACGATATACCTCCGCTCACAGATACGCAGTATTTT
TRBJ1-4	TRBV5-1	TRBD1	CASSVGTGLNEKLFF	TGCGCCAGCAGCGTAGGGACAGGGCTTAATGAAAAACTGTTTTTT